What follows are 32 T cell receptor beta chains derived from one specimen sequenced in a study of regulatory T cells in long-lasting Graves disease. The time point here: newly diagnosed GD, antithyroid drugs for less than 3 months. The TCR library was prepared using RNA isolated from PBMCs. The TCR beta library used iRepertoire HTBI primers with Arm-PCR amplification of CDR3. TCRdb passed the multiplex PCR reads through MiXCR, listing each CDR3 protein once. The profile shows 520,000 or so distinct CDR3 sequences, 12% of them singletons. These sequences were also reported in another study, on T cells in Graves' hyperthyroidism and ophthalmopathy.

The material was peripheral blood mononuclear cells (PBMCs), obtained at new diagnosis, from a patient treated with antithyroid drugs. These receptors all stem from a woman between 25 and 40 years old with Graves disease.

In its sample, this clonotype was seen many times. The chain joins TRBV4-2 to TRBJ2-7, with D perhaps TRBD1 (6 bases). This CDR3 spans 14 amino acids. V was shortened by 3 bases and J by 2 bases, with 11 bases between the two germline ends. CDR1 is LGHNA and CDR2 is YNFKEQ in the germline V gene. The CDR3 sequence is CASSQGRQAYEQYF. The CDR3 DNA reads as TGTGCCAGCAGCCAGGGTAGACAGGCCTACGAGCAGTACTTC.

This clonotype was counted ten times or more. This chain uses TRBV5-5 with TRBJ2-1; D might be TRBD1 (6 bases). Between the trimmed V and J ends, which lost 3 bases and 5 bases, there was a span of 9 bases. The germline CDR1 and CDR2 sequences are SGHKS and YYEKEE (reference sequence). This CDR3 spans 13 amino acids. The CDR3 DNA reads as TGTGCCAGCAGCTCCCAGGGGCACAATGAGCAGTTCTTC. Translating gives CASSSQGHNEQFF.

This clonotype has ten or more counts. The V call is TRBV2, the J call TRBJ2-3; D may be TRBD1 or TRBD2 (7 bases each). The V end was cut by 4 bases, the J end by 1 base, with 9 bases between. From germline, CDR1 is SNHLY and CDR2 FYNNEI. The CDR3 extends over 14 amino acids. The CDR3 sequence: CASSAGGGTDTQYF. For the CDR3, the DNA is TGTGCCAGCAGTGCAGGGGGGGGCACAGATACGCAGTATTTT.

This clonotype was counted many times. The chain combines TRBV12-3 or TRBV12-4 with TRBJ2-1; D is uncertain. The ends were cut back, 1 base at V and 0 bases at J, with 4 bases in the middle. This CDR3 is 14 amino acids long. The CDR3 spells CASSLGHSYNEQFF. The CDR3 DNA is TGTGCCAGCAGTTTAGGACACTCCTACAATGAGCAGTTCTTC.

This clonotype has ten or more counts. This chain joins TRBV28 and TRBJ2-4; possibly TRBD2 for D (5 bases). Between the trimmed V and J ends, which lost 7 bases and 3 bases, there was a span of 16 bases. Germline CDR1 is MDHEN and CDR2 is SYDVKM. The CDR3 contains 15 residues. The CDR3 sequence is CASIRNEAGKNIQYF. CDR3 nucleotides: TGTGCCAGCATTAGAAACGAGGCGGGCAAAAACATTCAGTACTTC. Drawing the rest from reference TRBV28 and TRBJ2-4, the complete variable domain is DVKVTQSSRYLVKRTGEKVFLECVQDMDHENMFWYRQDPGLGLRLIYFSYDVKMKEKGDIPEGYSVSREKKERFSLILESASTNQTSMYLCASIRNEAGKNIQYFGAGTRLSVL.

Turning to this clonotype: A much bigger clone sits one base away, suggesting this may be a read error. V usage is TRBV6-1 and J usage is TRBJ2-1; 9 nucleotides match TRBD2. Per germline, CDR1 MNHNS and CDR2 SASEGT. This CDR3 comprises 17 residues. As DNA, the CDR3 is TGTGCCAGCAGCTATGTCTCGCGGGAGGGCCCAAGGAATGAGGAGTTCTTC. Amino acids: CASSYVSREGPRNEEFF.

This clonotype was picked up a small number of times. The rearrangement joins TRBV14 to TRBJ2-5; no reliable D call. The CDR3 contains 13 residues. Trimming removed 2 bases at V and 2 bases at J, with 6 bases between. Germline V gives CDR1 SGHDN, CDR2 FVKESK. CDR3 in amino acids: CASSQQQQETQYF. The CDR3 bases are TGTGCCAGCAGCCAACAACAGCAAGAGACCCAGTACTTC. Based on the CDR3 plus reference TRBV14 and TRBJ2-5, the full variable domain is EAGVTQFPSHSVIEKGQTVTLRCDPISGHDNLYWYRRVMGKEIKFLLHFVKESKQDESGMPNNRFLAERTGGTYSTLKVQPAELEDSGVYFCASSQQQQETQYFGPGTRLLVL.

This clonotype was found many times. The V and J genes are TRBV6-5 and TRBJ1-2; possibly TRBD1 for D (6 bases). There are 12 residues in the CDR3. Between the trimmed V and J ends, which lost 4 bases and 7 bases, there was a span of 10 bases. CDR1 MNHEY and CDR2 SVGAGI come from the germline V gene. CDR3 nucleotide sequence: TGTGCCAGCAGTTTGAACAGGGTTGGCTACACCTTC. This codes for CASSLNRVGYTF.

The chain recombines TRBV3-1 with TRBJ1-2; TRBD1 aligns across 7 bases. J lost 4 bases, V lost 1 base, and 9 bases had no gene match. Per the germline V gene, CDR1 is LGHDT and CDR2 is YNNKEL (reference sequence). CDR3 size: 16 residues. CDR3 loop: CASSQGGQSGAYGYTF. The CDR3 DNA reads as TGTGCCAGCAGCCAAGGGGGACAGTCGGGGGCCTATGGCTACACCTTC. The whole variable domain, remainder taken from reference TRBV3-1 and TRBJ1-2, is DTAVSQTPKYLVTQMGNDKSIKCEQNLGHDTMYWYKQDSKKFLKIMFSYNNKELIINETVPNRFSPKSPDKAHLNLHINSLELGDSAVYFCASSQGGQSGAYGYTFGSGTRLTVV.

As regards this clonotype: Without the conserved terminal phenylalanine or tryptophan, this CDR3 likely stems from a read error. The CDR3 nucleotides read TGTGCCAGCGGGAAAGGGGCTAGCCCAAATGAGCAGTTCTCC. It yields the protein CASGKGASPNEQFS. The rearrangement links TRBV7-9 to TRBJ2-1, with D perhaps assigned TRBD1 or TRBD2 (5 bases each). Germline CDR1 and CDR2: SEHNR and FQNEAQ (reference sequence). The germline V and J ends were trimmed by 8 bases and 7 bases, with 18 bases remaining between them. The CDR3 runs to 14 residues.

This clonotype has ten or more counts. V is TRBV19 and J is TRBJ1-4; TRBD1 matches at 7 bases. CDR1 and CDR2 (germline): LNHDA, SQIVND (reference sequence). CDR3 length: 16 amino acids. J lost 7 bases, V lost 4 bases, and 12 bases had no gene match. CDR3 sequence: CASSTGNRGNREKLFF. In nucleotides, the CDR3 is TGTGCCAGTAGTACCGGAAACAGGGGTAATCGTGAAAAACTGTTTTTT.

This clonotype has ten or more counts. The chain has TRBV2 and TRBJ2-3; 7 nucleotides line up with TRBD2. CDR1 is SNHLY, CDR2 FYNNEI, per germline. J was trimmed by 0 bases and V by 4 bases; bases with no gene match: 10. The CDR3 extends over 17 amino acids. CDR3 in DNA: TGTGCCAGCAGTGGCCTAGCGGTTGGGGGTAGCACAGATACGCAGTATTTT. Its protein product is CASSGLAVGGSTDTQYF.

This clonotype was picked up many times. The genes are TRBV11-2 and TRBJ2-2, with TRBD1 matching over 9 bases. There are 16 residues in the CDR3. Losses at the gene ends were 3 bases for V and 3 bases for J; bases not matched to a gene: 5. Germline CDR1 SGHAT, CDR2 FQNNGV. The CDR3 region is CASSLEDRGYTGELFF. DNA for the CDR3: TGTGCCAGCAGCTTGGAGGACAGGGGCTACACCGGGGAGCTGTTTTTT.

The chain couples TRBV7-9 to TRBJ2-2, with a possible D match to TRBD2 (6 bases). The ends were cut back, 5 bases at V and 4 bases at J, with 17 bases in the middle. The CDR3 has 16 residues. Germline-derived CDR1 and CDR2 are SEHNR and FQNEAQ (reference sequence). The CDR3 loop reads CASSPPGMRGTGELFF. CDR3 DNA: TGTGCCAGCAGCCCCCCTGGAATGCGGGGCACCGGGGAGCTGTTTTTT.

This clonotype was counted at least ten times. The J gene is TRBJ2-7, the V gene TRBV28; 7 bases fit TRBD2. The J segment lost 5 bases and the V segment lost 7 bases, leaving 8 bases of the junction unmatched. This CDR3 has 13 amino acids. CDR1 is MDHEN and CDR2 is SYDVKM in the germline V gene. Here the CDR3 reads CASTPGGRDEQYF. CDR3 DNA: TGTGCCAGCACTCCCGGGGGGAGGGACGAGCAGTACTTC.

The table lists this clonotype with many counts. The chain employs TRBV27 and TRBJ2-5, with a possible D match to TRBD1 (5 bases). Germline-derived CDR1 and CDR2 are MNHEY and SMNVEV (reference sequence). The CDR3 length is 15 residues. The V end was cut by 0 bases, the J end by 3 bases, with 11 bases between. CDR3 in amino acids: CASSLSADRKETQYF. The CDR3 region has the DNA TGTGCCAGCAGTTTATCCGCCGACAGAAAAGAGACCCAGTACTTC.

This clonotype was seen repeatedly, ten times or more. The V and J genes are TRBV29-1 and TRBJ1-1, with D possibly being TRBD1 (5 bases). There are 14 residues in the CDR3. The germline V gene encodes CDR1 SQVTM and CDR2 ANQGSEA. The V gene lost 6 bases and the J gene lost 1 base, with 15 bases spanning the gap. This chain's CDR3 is CSVLRTGPNTEAFF. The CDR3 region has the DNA TGCAGCGTGCTCCGGACGGGACCGAACACTGAAGCTTTCTTT.

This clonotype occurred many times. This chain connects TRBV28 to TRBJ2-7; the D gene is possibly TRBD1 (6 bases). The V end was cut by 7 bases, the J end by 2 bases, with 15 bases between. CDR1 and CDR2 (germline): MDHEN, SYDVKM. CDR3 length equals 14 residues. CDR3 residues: CASTLAGQPYEQYF. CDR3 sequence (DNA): TGTGCCAGCACTTTGGCCGGACAGCCCTACGAGCAGTACTTC.

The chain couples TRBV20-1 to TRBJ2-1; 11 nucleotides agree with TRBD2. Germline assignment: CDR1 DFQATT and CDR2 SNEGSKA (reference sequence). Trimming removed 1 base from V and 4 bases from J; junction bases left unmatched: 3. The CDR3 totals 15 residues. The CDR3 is CSARALAGAYNEQFF. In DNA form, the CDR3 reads TGCAGTGCTAGAGCACTAGCGGGAGCTTACAATGAGCAGTTCTTC.

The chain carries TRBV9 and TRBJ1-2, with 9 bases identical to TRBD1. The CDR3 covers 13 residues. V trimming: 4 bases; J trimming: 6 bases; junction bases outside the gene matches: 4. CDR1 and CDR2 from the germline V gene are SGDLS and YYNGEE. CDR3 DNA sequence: TGTGCCAGCAGCACGACAGGGGGGAATGGCTACACCTTC. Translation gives CASSTTGGNGYTF.

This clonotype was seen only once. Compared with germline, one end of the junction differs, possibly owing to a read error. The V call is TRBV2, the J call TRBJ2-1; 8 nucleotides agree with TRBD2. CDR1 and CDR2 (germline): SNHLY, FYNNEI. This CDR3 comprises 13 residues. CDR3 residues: CAVRTSSNNEQFF. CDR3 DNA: TGTGCCGTACGGACTAGCTCCAACAATGAGCAGTTCTTC.

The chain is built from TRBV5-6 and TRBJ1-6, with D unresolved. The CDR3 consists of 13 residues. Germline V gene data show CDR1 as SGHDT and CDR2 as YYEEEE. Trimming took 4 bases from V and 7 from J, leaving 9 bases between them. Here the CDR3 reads CASSPQGNSPLHF. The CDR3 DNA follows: TGTGCCAGCAGCCCTCAAGGGAATTCACCCCTCCACTTT.

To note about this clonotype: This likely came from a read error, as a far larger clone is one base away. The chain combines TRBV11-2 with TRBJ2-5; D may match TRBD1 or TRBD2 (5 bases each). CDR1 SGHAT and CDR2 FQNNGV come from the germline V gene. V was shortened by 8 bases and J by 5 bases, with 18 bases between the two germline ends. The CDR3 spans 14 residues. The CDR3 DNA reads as TGTGCCAGCGGCTGGGACCCAGAGGTGGAGACCCAGTACTTC. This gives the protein CASGWDPEVETQYF.

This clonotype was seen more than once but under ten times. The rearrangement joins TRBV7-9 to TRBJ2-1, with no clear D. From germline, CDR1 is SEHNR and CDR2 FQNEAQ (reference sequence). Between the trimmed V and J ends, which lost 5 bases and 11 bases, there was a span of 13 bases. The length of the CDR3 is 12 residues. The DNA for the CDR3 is TGTGCCAGCAGCCCTCCGACGGCCCAGCAGTTCTTC. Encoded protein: CASSPPTAQQFF.

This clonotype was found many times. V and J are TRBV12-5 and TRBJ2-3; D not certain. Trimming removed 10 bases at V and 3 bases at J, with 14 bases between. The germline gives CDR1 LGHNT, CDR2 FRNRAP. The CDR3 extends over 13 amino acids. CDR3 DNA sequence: TGTGCTAAACCCCTCGATCCTACAGATACGCAGTATTTT. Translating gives CAKPLDPTDTQYF.

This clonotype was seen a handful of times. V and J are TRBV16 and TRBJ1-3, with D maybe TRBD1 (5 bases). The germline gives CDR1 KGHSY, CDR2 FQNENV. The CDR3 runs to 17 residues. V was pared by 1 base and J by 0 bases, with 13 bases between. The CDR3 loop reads CASSQFAGPDSGNTIYF. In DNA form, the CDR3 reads TGTGCCAGCAGCCAATTCGCAGGGCCTGACTCTGGAAACACCATATATTTT.

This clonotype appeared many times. CDR3 nucleotide sequence: TGCGCCAGCAGCGCCGACAGGGGGAACACTGAAGCTTTCTTT. Translating gives CASSADRGNTEAFF. The chain combines TRBV5-1 with TRBJ1-1, with 8 bases aligning to TRBD1. Germline V CDR1 and CDR2: SGHRS, YFSETQ. J lost 1 base, V lost 4 bases, and 3 bases had no gene match. The CDR3 is 14 residues long.

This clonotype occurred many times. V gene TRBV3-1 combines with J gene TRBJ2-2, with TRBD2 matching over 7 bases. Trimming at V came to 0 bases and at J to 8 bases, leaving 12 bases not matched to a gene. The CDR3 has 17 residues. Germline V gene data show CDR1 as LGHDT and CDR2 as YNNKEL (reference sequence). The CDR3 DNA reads TGTGCCAGCAGCCAAGATCTGGCTAGCGGCTTAGCGGGGGAGCTGTTTTTT. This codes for CASSQDLASGLAGELFF. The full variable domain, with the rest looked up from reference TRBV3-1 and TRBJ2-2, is DTAVSQTPKYLVTQMGNDKSIKCEQNLGHDTMYWYKQDSKKFLKIMFSYNNKELIINETVPNRFSPKSPDKAHLNLHINSLELGDSAVYFCASSQDLASGLAGELFFGEGSRLTVL.

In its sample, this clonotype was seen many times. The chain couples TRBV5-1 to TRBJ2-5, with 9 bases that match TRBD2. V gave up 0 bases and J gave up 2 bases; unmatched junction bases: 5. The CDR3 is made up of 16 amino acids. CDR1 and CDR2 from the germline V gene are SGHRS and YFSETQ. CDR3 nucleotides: TGCGCCAGCAGCTTGGAACCTAGCGGGATACAAGAGACCCAGTACTTC. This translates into CASSLEPSGIQETQYF. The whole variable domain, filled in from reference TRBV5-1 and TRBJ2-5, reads KAGVTQTPRYLIKTRGQQVTLSCSPISGHRSVSWYQQTPGQGLQFLFEYFSETQRNKGNFPGRFSGRQFSNSRSEMNVSTLELGDSALYLCASSLEPSGIQETQYFGPGTRLLVL.

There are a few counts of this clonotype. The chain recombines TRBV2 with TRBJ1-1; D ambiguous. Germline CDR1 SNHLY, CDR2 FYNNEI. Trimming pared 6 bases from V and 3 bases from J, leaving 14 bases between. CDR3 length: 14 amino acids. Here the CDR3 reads CASSRSIEDTEAFF. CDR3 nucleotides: TGTGCCAGCAGCAGAAGCATAGAGGACACTGAAGCTTTCTTT.

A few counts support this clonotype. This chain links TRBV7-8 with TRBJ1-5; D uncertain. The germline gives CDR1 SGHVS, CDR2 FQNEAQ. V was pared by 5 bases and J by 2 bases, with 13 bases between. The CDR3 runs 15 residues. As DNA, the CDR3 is TGTGCCAGCAGCCCCCTCAGCCCCGGCAATCAGCCCCAGCATTTT. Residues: CASSPLSPGNQPQHF. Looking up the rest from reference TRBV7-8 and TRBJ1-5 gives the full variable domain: GAGVSQSPRYKVAKRGQDVALRCDPISGHVSLFWYQQALGQGPEFLTYFQNEAQLDKSGLPSDRFFAERPEGSVSTLKIQRTQQEDSAVYLCASSPLSPGNQPQHFGDGTRLSIL.

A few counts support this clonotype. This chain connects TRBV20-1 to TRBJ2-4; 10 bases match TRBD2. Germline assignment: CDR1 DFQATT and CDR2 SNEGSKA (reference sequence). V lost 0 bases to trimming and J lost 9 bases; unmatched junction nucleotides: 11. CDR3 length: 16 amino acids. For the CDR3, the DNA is TGCAGTGCTAGAGATGGGTTGGCTAGCGGGAGCGGCATTCAGTACTTC. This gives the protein CSARDGLASGSGIQYF.